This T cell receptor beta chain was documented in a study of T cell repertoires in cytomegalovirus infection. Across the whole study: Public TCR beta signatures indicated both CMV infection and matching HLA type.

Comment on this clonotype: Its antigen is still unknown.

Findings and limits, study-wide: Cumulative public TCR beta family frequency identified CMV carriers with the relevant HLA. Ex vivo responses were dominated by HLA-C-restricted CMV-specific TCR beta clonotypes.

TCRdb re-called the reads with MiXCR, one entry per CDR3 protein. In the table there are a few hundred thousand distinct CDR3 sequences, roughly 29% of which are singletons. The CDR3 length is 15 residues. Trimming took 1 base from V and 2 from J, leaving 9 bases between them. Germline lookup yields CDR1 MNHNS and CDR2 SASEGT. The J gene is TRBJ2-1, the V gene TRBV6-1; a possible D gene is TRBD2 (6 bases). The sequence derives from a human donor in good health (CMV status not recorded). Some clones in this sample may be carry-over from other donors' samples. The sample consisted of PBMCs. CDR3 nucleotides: TGTGCCAGCAGTGAAGTCGGGAGTCCCTACAATGAGCAGTTCTTC. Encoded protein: CASSEVGSPYNEQFF.